The sequence of this TCR beta chain was determined in a study of T cell changes during pregnancy in multiple sclerosis. Germline CDR1 reads SGHNT; CDR2 reads YYREEE (reference sequence). V lost 5 bases to trimming and J lost 10 bases, with 22 bases between them. The CDR3 extends over 16 amino acids. Clones were sequenced by immunoSEQ multiplex PCR, and TCRdb holds only the in-frame ones, with some missing. The sample has about 28,000 clones; roughly 89% are singletons. The TCR sequence derives from a female donor with multiple sclerosis, enrolled in a pregnancy study. V and J are TRBV5-4 and TRBJ1-6; weak D call: TRBD1 (6 bases). The source material was CD4+ T cells from peripheral blood mononuclear cells, sampled in the second trimester of pregnancy. The CDR3 DNA reads TGTGCCAGCAGACCGGGGGGGGCAGGGATCGACTCACCCCTCCACTTT. Translation: CASRPGGAGIDSPLHF.